The next 29 T cell receptor beta chains were all read from a single sample in a study of cytomegalovirus exposure and HLA in healthy donors (dated by TCRdb to between 2016 and 2019). To prepare the library, the immunoSEQ multiplex PCR assay was applied. For the multiplex PCR, a mixture combining 60 forward primers for TCR Vbeta segments and 13 reverse primers for TCR Jbeta segments was used. TCRdb took this table from immuneACCESS and kept in-frame rearrangements with V and J called. Such tables lack part of the clones; where checked against another copy, unresolved V genes explain under half of the gap, and the rest is unexplained. The data table for this sample lists fewer than 150,000 clones. Of the sample, 2% falls within the top ten clones. Sequenced sample: PBMCs. The source is a woman between 55 and 75 years old in good health and CMV-seronegative.

V gene TRBV6-1 combines with J gene TRBJ2-7, with 8 bases matching TRBD1. The germline V gene encodes CDR1 MNHNS and CDR2 SASEGT. Losses at the gene ends were 8 bases for V and 5 bases for J; bases not matched to a gene: 14. There are 15 residues in the CDR3. The CDR3 is CASLRGQGAANEQYF. The CDR3 nucleotides are TGTGCCAGCCTAAGGGGTCAGGGGGCTGCCAACGAGCAGTACTTC.

Details on this clone: The sample holds other DNA sequences that translate to the same CDR3. The CDR3 region is CASSVGQMNTEAFF. DNA for the CDR3: TGTGCCAGCAGCGTAGGCCAGATGAACACTGAAGCTTTCTTT. The gene calls are TRBV9 and TRBJ1-1; no clear D gene. This CDR3 is 14 amino acids long. V was trimmed by 0 bases and J by 0 bases, leaving 6 bases between them. Germline values: CDR1 SGDLS, CDR2 YYNGEE.

This chain joins TRBV21-1 and TRBJ2-7; the DNA was not used to check the table's D call, TRBD2. TRBV21-1 is a pseudogene locus. The CDR3 loop spans 12 amino acids. DNA for the CDR3: TGTGCCAGCAGCGAAGGCGAATACGAGCAGTACTTC. Translating gives CASSEGEYEQYF.

V and J are TRBV18 and TRBJ2-7; 10 bases match TRBD1. Unmatched junction bases numbered 7, after V lost 1 base and J lost 7 bases. This CDR3 spans 15 amino acids. Germline V gives CDR1 KGHSH, CDR2 LQKENI. The CDR3 nucleotides read TGTGCCAGCTCACCACAAAGACAGGGGGCGAAAGAGCAGTACTTC. It is translated as CASSPQRQGAKEQYF. The full variable domain, completed using reference TRBV18 and TRBJ2-7, is NAGVMQNPRHLVRRRGQEARLRCSPMKGHSHVYWYRQLPEEGLKFMVYLQKENIIDESGMPKERFSAEFPKEGPSILRIQQVVRGDSAAYFCASSPQRQGAKEQYFGPGTRLTVT.

J is TRBJ2-7 and V is TRBV28, with 7 bases identical to TRBD1. From germline, CDR1 is MDHEN and CDR2 SYDVKM. The CDR3 sequence is 15 residues long. With 6 bases clipped from V and 0 bases from J, the junction kept 8 bases outside the gene matches. For the CDR3, the DNA is TGTGCCAGCAGAACCGGGACAGTCAGCTCCTACGAGCAGTACTTC. Residues: CASRTGTVSSYEQYF.

The chain is built from TRBV10-1 and TRBJ2-7; TRBD2 is a possible D gene (5 bases). Trimming pared 2 bases from V and 7 bases from J, leaving 15 bases between. CDR3 length: 14 residues. The germline CDR1 and CDR2 sequences are WNHNN and SYGVQD (reference sequence). The CDR3 loop is CASSEGGSETEQYF. DNA of the CDR3: TGCGCCAGCAGTGAGGGCGGGTCGGAGACAGAGCAGTACTTC.

V usage is TRBV27 and J usage is TRBJ2-7, with TRBD2 matching 15 bases. Per germline, CDR1 MNHEY and CDR2 SMNVEV (reference sequence). The CDR3 spans 14 residues. V trimming: 8 bases; J trimming: 5 bases; junction bases outside the gene matches: 4. The CDR3 is CASRRTSGRDEQYF. CDR3 in DNA: TGTGCCAGCCGAAGGACTAGCGGGAGGGACGAGCAGTACTTC.

This chain's CDR3 is CASSMLAGGYNEQFF. The CDR3 DNA reads TGTGCCAGCAGCATGCTAGCGGGAGGATACAATGAGCAGTTCTTC. V usage is TRBV6-5 and J usage is TRBJ2-1; TRBD2 matches 11 bases. The CDR3 covers 15 residues. With V trimmed by 6 bases and J by 4 bases, 5 bases remained unmatched. Germline CDR1 MNHEY, CDR2 SVGAGI.

The chain recombines TRBV5-8 with TRBJ1-1, with TRBD1 matching 7 bases. Germline CDR1 reads SGHTS; CDR2 reads YDEGEE. Losses at the gene ends were 3 bases for V and 11 bases for J; bases not matched to a gene: 19. There are 16 residues in the CDR3. DNA of the CDR3: TGTGCCAGCAGCTGGAATCCCCTCGGGACAGACCCGAGGGCTTTCTTT. This sequence encodes CASSWNPLGTDPRAFF.

This chain joins TRBV11-2 and TRBJ1-1; 8 bases fit TRBD1. Germline assignment: CDR1 SGHAT and CDR2 FQNNGV. CDR3 length: 16 amino acids. After removal of 2 bases from V and 0 bases from J, the junction contained 5 bases not matched to a gene. CDR3 coding DNA: TGTGCCAGCAGCTTACAGGGGGCTAACATGAACACTGAAGCTTTCTTT. Translation gives CASSLQGANMNTEAFF.

This chain joins TRBV19 and TRBJ2-7, with 7 bases lining up with TRBD2. The germline V gene encodes CDR1 LNHDA and CDR2 SQIVND (reference sequence). This CDR3 comprises 16 residues. V lost 4 bases to trimming and J lost 5 bases; unmatched junction nucleotides: 14. The CDR3 DNA is TGTGCCAGTAGTACGTCTCCCGGGACTATCAGTCACGAGCAGTACTTC. Translating it yields CASSTSPGTISHEQYF.

The rearrangement links TRBV10-3 to TRBJ2-7; perhaps TRBD2 as D (5 bases). Germline CDR1 and CDR2: ENHRY and SYGVKD. This CDR3 is built from 12 residues. Trimming removed 4 bases at V and 7 bases at J, with 11 bases between. Here the CDR3 DNA reads TGTGCCATCAGTGGGTCCGGGGAAGAGCAGTACTTC. Translated, it gives CAISGSGEEQYF.

DNA of the CDR3: TGTGCCAGCAGTTACTCCACTCCAAGCTCCTACGAGCAGTACTTC. It is translated as CASSYSTPSSYEQYF. The chain employs TRBV6-6 and TRBJ2-7; no reliable D call. The CDR3 covers 15 residues. Germline V gives CDR1 MNHNY, CDR2 SVGAGI (reference sequence). The ends were cut back, 0 bases at V and 0 bases at J, with 9 bases in the middle.

The chain combines TRBV10-3 with TRBJ1-6; 9 bases line up with TRBD1. The CDR3 runs to 13 residues. V dropped 6 bases and J dropped 11; count of bases not matched to a gene: 5. From germline, CDR1 is ENHRY and CDR2 SYGVKD. CDR3 sequence (DNA): TGTGCCATCAGCCGGGGACAGGGTACACCCCTCCACTTT. It encodes CAISRGQGTPLHF.

The chain joins TRBV5-1 to TRBJ2-2, with unresolved D. The CDR3 contains 14 residues. V lost 4 bases and J lost 3, with 10 bases in between. Germline assignment: CDR1 SGHRS and CDR2 YFSETQ. CDR3 amino acids: CASSQPTDTGELFF. The CDR3 nucleotides are TGCGCCAGCAGCCAACCTACAGACACCGGGGAGCTGTTTTTT.

J is TRBJ1-2 and V is TRBV28, with 10 bases matching TRBD1. V shed 5 bases and J 4 bases; nucleotides not matched to a gene: 7. Germline lookup yields CDR1 MDHEN and CDR2 SYDVKM. CDR3 length: 15 amino acids. The CDR3 sequence: CASSPPTGGTYGYTF. Written as DNA, the CDR3 is TGTGCCAGCAGTCCGCCGACAGGGGGCACCTATGGCTACACCTTC.

The V call is TRBV5-4, the J call TRBJ1-6; D may be TRBD1 (6 bases). The V end lost 3 bases, the J end lost 7 bases, and 17 bases lay between the germline ends. Germline CDR1 and CDR2: SGHNT and YYREEE (reference sequence). This CDR3 has 16 amino acids. The CDR3, as DNA: TGTGCCAGCAGCTCGGAGGGGGGGCGAACGAATTCACCCCTCCACTTT. Translation: CASSSEGGRTNSPLHF.

V usage is TRBV27 and J usage is TRBJ2-3; D is perhaps TRBD2 (5 bases). The CDR3 totals 14 residues. Germline CDR1 and CDR2: MNHEY and SMNVEV (reference sequence). V was trimmed by 4 bases and J by 6 bases, leaving 14 bases between them. The CDR3 loop reads CASSSGVLRDTQYF. CDR3 in DNA: TGTGCCAGCAGTTCCGGGGTCCTCAGGGATACGCAGTATTTT.

The chain couples TRBV5-5 to TRBJ1-4; D gene uncertain. Germline V gene data show CDR1 as SGHKS and CDR2 as YYEKEE (reference sequence). Trimming removed 1 base from V and 4 bases from J, with 11 bases in between. The CDR3 is 15 residues long. The CDR3, as DNA: TGTGCCAGCAGCTTGTTGCCCTCGAGTAATGAAAAACTGTTTTTT. It specifies CASSLLPSSNEKLFF.

This chain connects TRBV29-1 to TRBJ1-2; D is possibly TRBD1 (6 bases). V was shortened by 4 bases and J by 8 bases, with 14 bases between the two germline ends. The CDR3 is 12 residues long. From germline, CDR1 is SQVTM and CDR2 ANQGSEA. DNA of the CDR3: TGCAGCGTTGGTCGAGGGGGGGGCGGCTACACCTTC. It is translated as CSVGRGGGGYTF.

This chain joins TRBV6-6 and TRBJ1-5; D unclear. CDR1 and CDR2 (germline): MNHNY, SVGAGI (reference sequence). The V gene lost 7 bases and the J gene lost 2 bases, with 18 bases spanning the gap. CDR3 length equals 16 residues. The CDR3 coding sequence is TGTGCCAGCACCCCTCCTAATCAATTGGGCAATCAGCCCCAGCATTTT. Protein: CASTPPNQLGNQPQHF.

The genes are TRBV9 and TRBJ2-1, with 11 bases matching TRBD2. This CDR3 contains 17 residues. Germline V gives CDR1 SGDLS, CDR2 YYNGEE. J gave up 0 bases and V 0 bases, and 2 bases lay outside the gene matches. CDR3 DNA sequence: TGTGCCAGCAGCGTAGGTACTAGCGGGAGCTCCTACAATGAGCAGTTCTTC. Translation gives CASSVGTSGSSYNEQFF.

Worth noting for this clone: Because the CDR3 is missing its conserved closing phenylalanine or tryptophan, this is likely a read error. This chain links TRBV28 with TRBJ1-1; 8 bases line up with TRBD1. The germline CDR1 and CDR2 sequences are MDHEN and SYDVKM. The CDR3 has 11 residues. The V and J ends lost 7 bases and 10 bases, in that order; junction bases with no gene match: 5. The CDR3 DNA reads TGTGCCAGCAATACAGGGGGGAGAGCTTTCCTT. Amino acids: CASNTGGRAFL.

J is TRBJ2-3 and V is TRBV4-2; 8 positions agree with TRBD2. The CDR3 has 17 amino acids. Germline CDR1 LGHNA, CDR2 YNFKEQ. J lost 1 base, V lost 0 bases, and 6 bases had no gene match. CDR3 bases: TGTGCCAGCAGCCAAGATCTGGCGGGAGGCGGCACAGATACGCAGTATTTT. Translating it yields CASSQDLAGGGTDTQYF.

This chain links TRBV19 with TRBJ1-4, with 8 positions matching TRBD1. V dropped 3 bases and J dropped 5; count of bases not matched to a gene: 5. This CDR3 has 15 amino acids. Germline CDR1 is LNHDA and CDR2 is SQIVND (reference sequence). In nucleotides, the CDR3 is TGTGCCAGTAGTATGGCGACAGGGGTAAATGAAAAACTGTTTTTT. Its protein is CASSMATGVNEKLFF.

V and J are TRBV28 and TRBJ1-2, with TRBD1 identical over 8 bases. The CDR3 has 16 amino acids. CDR1 is MDHEN, CDR2 SYDVKM, per germline. Germline trimming cut 2 bases from V and 8 bases from J; bases unmatched to any gene: 13. The CDR3 region is CASSLARDRGFEGYTF. The CDR3 DNA sequence: TGTGCCAGCAGTTTAGCCCGAGACAGGGGATTTGAGGGCTACACCTTC.

The chain employs TRBV12-5 and TRBJ2-2; tentative D call: TRBD1 (5 bases). Deletions cut 7 bases from V and 0 bases from J, with 9 bases between. The CDR3 is made up of 14 amino acids. CDR1 and CDR2 from the germline V gene are LGHNT and FRNRAP. This CDR3 is CASVTGANTGELFF. CDR3 nucleotide sequence: TGTGCTAGTGTCACAGGCGCGAACACCGGGGAGCTGTTTTTT. Complete variable domain (other parts from reference TRBV12-5 and TRBJ2-2): DARVTQTPRHKVTEMGQEVTMRCQPILGHNTVFWYRQTMMQGLELLAYFRNRAPLDDSGMPKDRFSAEMPDATLATLKIQPSEPRDSAVYFCASVTGANTGELFFGEGSRLTVL.

CDR3 sequence (DNA): TGTGCCAGCACTCTGGGAGGATTAGGGGACACTGAAGCTTTCTTT. This sequence encodes CASTLGGLGDTEAFF. This chain joins TRBV7-9 and TRBJ1-1, with D possibly TRBD1 on 5 matching bases. Looked up from germline, CDR1 is SEHNR and CDR2 is FQNEAQ (reference sequence). The CDR3 covers 15 residues. V was cut by 7 bases and J by 3 bases, with 18 bases left in between.

The CDR3 bases are TGCAGCGGGTGCCGGGACTCACAAGAGACCCAGTACTTC. It translates to CSGCRDSQETQYF. This chain uses TRBV29-1 with TRBJ2-5; D is possibly TRBD2 (6 bases). Germline assignment: CDR1 SQVTM and CDR2 ANQGSEA. The CDR3 contains 13 residues. The V end was cut by 7 bases, the J end by 2 bases, with 14 bases between. Full variable domain (rest looked up from reference TRBV29-1 and TRBJ2-5): SAVISQKPSRDICQRGTSLTIQCQVDSQVTMMFWYRQQPGQSLTLIATANQGSEATYESGFVIDKFPISRPNLTFSTLTVSNMSPEDSSIYLCSGCRDSQETQYFGPGTRLLVL.